This T cell receptor beta chain was profiled in a study of identical twins. Points from the study as a whole: Cross-sectional statistics underpinned the conclusions; the same donors were not followed.

This clonotype showed up many times. Its matching antigen is unknown. With template switching, a universal primer site was added, and the cDNA carried unique molecular identifiers. TCRdb itself ran the 5' RACE reads through MiXCR, one entry per CDR3 protein. The sample carries hundreds of thousands of distinct CDR3 sequences, 8.5% to 9.5% recorded once. The CDR3 is 14 residues long. V lost 3 bases and J 3 bases, leaving 9 bases between the germline ends. These data are also associated with another study on yellow fever vaccine responses in identical twins.

Sequenced sample: PBMCs. This TCR was recovered from a woman aged 18-29 years in good health. The chain has TRBV12-3 or TRBV12-4 and TRBJ1-5; no firm D call. This chain's CDR3 is CASSFRQVNQPQHF. CDR3 sequence (DNA): TGTGCCAGCAGTTTCCGGCAGGTCAATCAGCCCCAGCATTTT.